This TCR beta chain came from a study of PD-L1 blockade in urothelial cancer. Study context: Males with bladder-origin urothelial cancer constituted about 85% of the roughly 30 patients. Study-wide findings and caveats: Patients who had durable benefit saw their tumor-associated blood clones expand more at 3 weeks.

This CDR3 has 14 residues. The germline gives CDR1 MDHEN, CDR2 SYDVKM. The ends were cut back, 2 bases at V and 0 bases at J, with 7 bases in the middle. PCRs each included synthetic TCR analog templates spiked in. The protocol was immunoSEQ multiplex PCR, while the TCRdb copy is restricted to in-frame clones and leaves out a portion. The data contain tens of thousands of clones, roughly nine tenths of them singletons. Details on this clone: What it binds is not known.

Each patient gave between 1 and 8 samples, pretreatment and on-treatment. This chain uses TRBV28 with TRBJ1-2; D is undetermined. This receptor was obtained from a man aged 55 to 70 with urothelial cancer. The material sequenced was PBMCs, taken around atezolizumab (anti-PD-L1) treatment. CDR3 sequence reads: CASSLKIANYGYTF. The CDR3, as DNA: TGTGCCAGCAGTTTAAAAATAGCTAACTATGGCTACACCTTC.